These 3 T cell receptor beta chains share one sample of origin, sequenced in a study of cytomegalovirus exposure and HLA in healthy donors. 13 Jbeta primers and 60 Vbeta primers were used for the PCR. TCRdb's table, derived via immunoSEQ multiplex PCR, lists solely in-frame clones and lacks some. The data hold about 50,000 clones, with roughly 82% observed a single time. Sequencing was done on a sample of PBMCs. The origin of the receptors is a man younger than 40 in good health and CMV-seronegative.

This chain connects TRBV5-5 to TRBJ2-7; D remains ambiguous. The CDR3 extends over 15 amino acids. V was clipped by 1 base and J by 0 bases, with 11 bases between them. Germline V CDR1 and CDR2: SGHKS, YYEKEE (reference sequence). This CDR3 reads CASSLYEPSSYEQYF. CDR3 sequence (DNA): TGTGCCAGCAGCTTGTACGAACCGAGCTCCTACGAGCAGTACTTC.

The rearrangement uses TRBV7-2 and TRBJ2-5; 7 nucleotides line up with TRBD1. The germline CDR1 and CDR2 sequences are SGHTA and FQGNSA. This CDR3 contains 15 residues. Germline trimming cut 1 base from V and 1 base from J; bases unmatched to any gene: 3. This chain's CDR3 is CASSLGDRVQETQYF. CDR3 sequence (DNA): TGTGCCAGCAGCTTAGGTGACAGGGTCCAAGAGACCCAGTACTTC.

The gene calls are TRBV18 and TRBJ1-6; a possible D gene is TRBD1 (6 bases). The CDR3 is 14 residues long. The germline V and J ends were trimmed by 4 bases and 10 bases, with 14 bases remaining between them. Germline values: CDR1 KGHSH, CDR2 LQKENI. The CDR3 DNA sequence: TGTGCCAGCTCACGAGCAGGGGAAAGATCACCCCTCCACTTT. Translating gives CASSRAGERSPLHF.